This T cell receptor beta chain is drawn from a study of spatial heterogeneity in lung cancer. Time point meaning: sample taken at primary tumor resection. Ten or more counts support this clonotype. Using its own MiXCR run on the 5' RACE reads, TCRdb lists one record per CDR3 protein. The table lists tens of thousands of distinct CDR3 sequences, around 3.1% of them singletons. The germline V gene encodes CDR1 SGHRS and CDR2 YFSETQ. The CDR3 is 11 amino acids. V lost 4 bases and J lost 8, with 7 bases in between. V is TRBV5-1 and J is TRBJ2-1, with D perhaps assigned TRBD1 or TRBD2 (5 bases each). This TCR was recovered from a male donor with early-stage non-small cell lung cancer. Sequences were derived from normal lung tissue next to the tumor, sampled at surgery. This CDR3 is CASSEGHEQFF. The CDR3 DNA follows: TGCGCCAGCAGCGAGGGGCATGAGCAGTTCTTC.